This is a list of T cell receptor beta chains from one sample in a study of control samples from healthy donors and cancer patients. This table comes from immunoSEQ multiplex PCR, and its TCRdb copy is limited to in-frame clones, with some not included. The top ten clones hold about 3.6% of a sample with 120,000 or so clones, less than 95% of them seen once. Material: blood. These receptors came from a man aged 25-45 years in good health. Each CDR3 is given with its conserved first and last residue. Each record gives: V gene, D gene, J gene, clone size, CDR3 protein, CDR3 DNA. A D gene is named only where the DNA matches it firmly. Some rows have no size entry. The others give once, few or many, or a class for an expanded clone.

V: TRBV28; D: NA; J: TRBJ1-5; size: once; CDR3: CASRTGFSNQPQHF; DNA: TGTGCCAGCAGGACGGGGTTTAGCAATCAGCCCCAGCATTTT
V: TRBV28; D: NA; J: TRBJ1-1; size: NA; CDR3: CASSPRTTAEAFF; DNA: TGTGCCAGCAGTCCCCGGACAACCGCTGAAGCTTTCTTT
V: TRBV5-1; D: NA; J: TRBJ1-1; size: NA; CDR3: CASSPGGWNTEAFF; DNA: TGCGCCAGCAGCCCTGGTGGTTGGAACACTGAAGCTTTCTTT
V: TRBV5-6; D: NA; J: TRBJ2-7; size: once; CDR3: CASRRIGRSVYEQYF; DNA: TGTGCCAGCAGACGTATCGGGAGATCCGTGTACGAGCAGTACTTC
V: TRBV28; D: TRBD1; J: TRBJ1-1; size: NA; CDR3: CASSLGTGPSTEAFF; DNA: TGTGCCAGCAGTTTAGGGACAGGCCCTAGCACTGAAGCTTTCTTT
V: TRBV18; D: TRBD1; J: TRBJ2-7; size: NA; CDR3: CASSPRARGPYEQYF; DNA: TGTGCCAGCTCACCGCGGGCCAGGGGGCCGTACGAGCAGTACTTC
V: TRBV28; D: NA; J: TRBJ2-1; size: NA; CDR3: CASSPGTQNEQFF; DNA: TGTGCCAGCAGTCCCGGAACACAGAATGAGCAGTTCTTC
V: TRBV29-1; D: NA; J: TRBJ2-1; size: NA; CDR3: CSVDVVDNEQFF; DNA: TGCAGCGTTGATGTCGTGGACAATGAGCAGTTCTTC
V: TRBV12-3/TRBV12-4; D: TRBD2; J: TRBJ2-1; size: once; CDR3: CASSSPQRDEQFF; DNA: TGTGCCAGCAGTTCTCCCCAGCGGGACGAGCAGTTCTTC
V: TRBV15; D: TRBD2; J: TRBJ2-1; size: once; CDR3: CATSRRMSGGRNEQFF; DNA: TGTGCCACCAGCAGGAGGATGAGCGGGGGCCGCAATGAGCAGTTCTTC
V: TRBV5-6; D: NA; J: TRBJ1-2; size: NA; CDR3: CASSSQDIYGYTF; DNA: TGTGCCAGCAGCTCCCAGGATATCTATGGCTACACCTTC
V: TRBV5-1; D: TRBD1; J: TRBJ1-6; size: NA; CDR3: CASSLAFGQGNSPLHF; DNA: TGCGCCAGCAGCTTGGCCTTCGGACAGGGGAATTCACCCCTCCACTTT
V: TRBV7-2; D: NA; J: TRBJ2-3; size: NA; CDR3: CASSEGPITSTDTQYF; DNA: TGTGCCAGCAGCGAAGGACCGATAACCAGCACAGATACGCAGTATTTT
V: TRBV6-5; D: NA; J: TRBJ1-1; size: NA; CDR3: CASSYSGGSYAEAFF; DNA: TGTGCCAGCAGTTACTCTGGGGGTTCGTATGCTGAAGCTTTCTTT
V: TRBV6-5; D: NA; J: TRBJ2-7; size: NA; CDR3: CAGGVGTNYEQYF; DNA: TGTGCCGGGGGAGTTGGAACGAACTACGAGCAGTACTTC
V: TRBV19; D: TRBD1; J: TRBJ2-7; size: NA; CDR3: CASSDREPLYYEQYF; DNA: TGTGCCAGTTCTGACAGGGAGCCCCTCTACTACGAGCAGTACTTC
V: TRBV28; D: NA; J: TRBJ1-1; size: NA; CDR3: CASSLSVYTEAFF; DNA: TGTGCCAGCAGTTTATCCGTGTATACTGAAGCTTTCTTT
V: TRBV6-2/TRBV6-3; D: NA; J: TRBJ2-7; size: NA; CDR3: CASSITYEQYF; DNA: TGTGCCAGCAGCATCACCTACGAGCAGTACTTC
V: TRBV24-1; D: NA; J: TRBJ2-2; size: NA; CDR3: CATSDRQPDRNTGELFF; DNA: TGTGCCACCAGTGATCGCCAACCGGACAGGAACACCGGGGAGCTGTTTTTT
V: TRBV7-9; D: TRBD1; J: TRBJ1-5; size: NA; CDR3: CASSLDGQGVYQPQHF; DNA: TGTGCCAGCAGCTTAGACGGACAGGGGGTGTATCAGCCCCAGCATTTT